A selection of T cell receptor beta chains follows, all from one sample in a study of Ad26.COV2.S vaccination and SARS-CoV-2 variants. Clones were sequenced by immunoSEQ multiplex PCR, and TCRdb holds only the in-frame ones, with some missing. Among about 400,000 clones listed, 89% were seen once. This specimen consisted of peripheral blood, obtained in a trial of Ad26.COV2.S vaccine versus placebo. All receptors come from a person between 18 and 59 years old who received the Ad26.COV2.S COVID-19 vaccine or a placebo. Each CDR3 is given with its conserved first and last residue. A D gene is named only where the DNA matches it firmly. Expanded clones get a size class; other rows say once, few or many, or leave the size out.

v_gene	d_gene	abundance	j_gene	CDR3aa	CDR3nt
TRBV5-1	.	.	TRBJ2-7	CASSLVGGKVEQYF	TGCGCCAGCAGCTTGGTCGGCGGGAAAGTGGAGCAGTACTTC
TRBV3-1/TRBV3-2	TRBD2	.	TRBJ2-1	CASSQTSGTYNEQFF	TGTGCCAGCAGTCAGACTAGCGGTACCTACAATGAGCAGTTCTTC
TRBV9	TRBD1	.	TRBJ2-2	CASSLQGTANTGELFF	TGTGCCAGCAGCCTTCAGGGGACAGCGAACACCGGGGAGCTGTTTTTT
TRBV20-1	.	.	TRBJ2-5	CSAVEETQYF	TGCAGTGCTGTAGAAGAGACCCAGTACTTC
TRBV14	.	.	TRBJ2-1	CASSQPYDEQFF	TGTGCCAGCAGCCAACCCTATGATGAGCAGTTCTTC
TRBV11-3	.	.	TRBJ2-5	CASSSPKWYQETQYF	TGTGCCAGCAGCTCGCCAAAGTGGTACCAAGAGACCCAGTACTTC
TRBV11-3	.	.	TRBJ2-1	CASSFLAYNEQFF	TGTGCCAGCAGCTTCCTAGCCTACAATGAGCAGTTCTTC
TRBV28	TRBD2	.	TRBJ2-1	CASSRASGGYNEQFF	TGTGCCAGCAGTAGGGCTAGCGGGGGTTACAATGAGCAGTTCTTC
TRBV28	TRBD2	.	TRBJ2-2	CASSLPLGLAGELFF	TGTGCCAGCAGTCTACCCCTCGGACTAGCCGGGGAGCTGTTTTTT
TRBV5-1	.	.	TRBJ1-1	CASSLGGWDAEAFF	TGCGCCAGCAGCCTGGGGGGATGGGACGCTGAAGCTTTCTTT
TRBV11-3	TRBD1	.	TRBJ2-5	CASSLDRGLQETQYF	TGTGCCAGCAGCTTAGACAGGGGGCTTCAAGAGACCCAGTACTTC
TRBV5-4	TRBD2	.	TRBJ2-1	CASSLGFSGGGNEQFF	TGTGCCAGCAGCTTAGGATTTTCGGGAGGGGGCAATGAGCAGTTCTTC
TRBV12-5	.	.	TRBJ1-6	CASASGYHSPLHF	TGTGCTAGTGCCTCAGGATATCATTCACCCCTCCACTTT
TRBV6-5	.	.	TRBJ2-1	CASAGNEQFF	TGTGCCAGCGCGGGGAATGAGCAGTTCTTC
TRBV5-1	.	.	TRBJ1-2	CASREDLLYGYTF	TGCGCCAGCAGGGAGGACCTCCTCTATGGCTACACCTTC
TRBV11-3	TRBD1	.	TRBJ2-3	CASSRGGRGGTDTQYF	TGTGCCAGCAGCCGAGGGGGCAGGGGTGGTACAGATACGCAGTATTTT
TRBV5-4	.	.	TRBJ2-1	CASAPGAPSYNEQFF	TGTGCCAGCGCCCCGGGCGCACCCTCCTACAATGAGCAGTTCTTC
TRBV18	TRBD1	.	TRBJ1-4	CASSPGRGNEKLFF	TGTGCCAGCTCACCGGGCAGGGGGAATGAAAAACTGTTTTTT
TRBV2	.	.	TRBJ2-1	CASSEVVSGHEQFF	TGTGCCAGCAGTGAAGTTGTTAGCGGTCATGAGCAGTTCTTC
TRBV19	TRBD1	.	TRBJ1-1	CASSIEAGGEAFF	TGTGCCAGTAGTATCGAGGCAGGGGGAGAAGCTTTCTTT
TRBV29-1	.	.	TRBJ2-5	CSVYRDTETQYF	TGCAGCGTTTACCGGGACACGGAGACCCAGTACTTC
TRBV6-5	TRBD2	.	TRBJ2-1	CASSYNNGLDGSEQFF	TGTGCCAGCAGTTACAATAACGGACTAGATGGGAGTGAGCAGTTCTTC
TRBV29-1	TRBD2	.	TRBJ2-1	CSVDGLAGYSYNEQFF	TGCAGCGTTGACGGCCTAGCGGGCTACTCCTACAATGAGCAGTTCTTC
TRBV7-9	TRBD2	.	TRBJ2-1	CASRPSGSSYNEQFF	TGTGCCAGCAGACCAAGCGGGAGCTCCTACAATGAGCAGTTCTTC
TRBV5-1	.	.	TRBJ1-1	CASSSQVEAFF	TGCGCCAGCAGCAGTCAGGTGGAAGCTTTCTTT
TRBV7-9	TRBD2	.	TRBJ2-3	CAVPASGRAVSTDTQYF	TGTGCCGTCCCGGCTAGCGGGAGGGCCGTGTCAACAGATACGCAGTATTTT
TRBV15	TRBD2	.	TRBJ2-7	CATSRRLAGRYEQYF	TGTGCCACCAGCAGAAGACTAGCGGGGCGCTACGAGCAGTACTTC
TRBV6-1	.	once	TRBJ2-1	CASSDLWRDPEFF	TGTGCCAGCAGTGATTTATGGAGGGACCCCGAGTTCTTC
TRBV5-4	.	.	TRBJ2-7	CASSRGGLDPYEQYF	TGTGCCAGCAGTCGTGGGGGCTTAGACCCTTACGAGCAGTACTTC
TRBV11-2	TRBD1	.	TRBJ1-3	CASSFKTGGFGNTIYF	TGTGCCAGCAGCTTCAAGACAGGGGGCTTTGGAAACACCATATATTTT
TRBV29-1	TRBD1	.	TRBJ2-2	CSVGGTGVAGELFF	TGCAGCGTTGGAGGGACAGGGGTTGCCGGGGAGCTGTTTTTT
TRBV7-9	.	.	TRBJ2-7	CASSLAADYEQYF	TGTGCCAGCAGCTTAGCAGCGGACTACGAGCAGTACTTC
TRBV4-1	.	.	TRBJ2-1	CASGSHIASSYNEQFF	TGCGCCAGCGGATCGCACATCGCAAGCTCCTACAATGAGCAGTTCTTC